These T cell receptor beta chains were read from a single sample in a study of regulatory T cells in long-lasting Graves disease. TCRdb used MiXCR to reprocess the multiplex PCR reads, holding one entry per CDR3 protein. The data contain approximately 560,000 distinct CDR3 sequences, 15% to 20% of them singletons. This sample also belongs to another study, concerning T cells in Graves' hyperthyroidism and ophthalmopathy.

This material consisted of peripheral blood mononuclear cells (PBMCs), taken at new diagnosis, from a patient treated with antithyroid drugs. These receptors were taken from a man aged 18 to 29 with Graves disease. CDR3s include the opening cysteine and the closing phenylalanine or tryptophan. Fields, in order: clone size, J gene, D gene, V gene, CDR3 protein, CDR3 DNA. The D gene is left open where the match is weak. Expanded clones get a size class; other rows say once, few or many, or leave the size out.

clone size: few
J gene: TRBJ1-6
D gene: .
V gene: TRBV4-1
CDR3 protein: CASSQPRKGVGSPLHF
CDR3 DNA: TGCGCCAGCAGCCAGCCCAGAAAGGGAGTAGGTTCACCCCTCCACTTT

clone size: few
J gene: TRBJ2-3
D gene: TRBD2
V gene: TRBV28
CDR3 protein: CASSPGTSGYTDTRYF
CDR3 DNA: TGTGCCAGCAGTCCCGGGACTAGCGGCTACACAGATACGCGGTATTTT

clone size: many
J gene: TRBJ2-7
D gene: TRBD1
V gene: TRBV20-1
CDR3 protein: CSARRDSFSEQYF
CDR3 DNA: TGCAGTGCTCGCCGGGACAGCTTTAGCGAGCAGTACTTC

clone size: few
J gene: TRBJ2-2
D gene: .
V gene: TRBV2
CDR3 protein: CASSGDDAGELFF
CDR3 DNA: TGTGCCAGCAGTGGGGACGACGCCGGGGAGCTGTTTTTT

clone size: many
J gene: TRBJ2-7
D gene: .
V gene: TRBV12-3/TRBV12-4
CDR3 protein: CASASIPARAYEQYF
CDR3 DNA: TGTGCCAGCGCGTCAATCCCGGCTAGGGCCTACGAGCAGTACTTC

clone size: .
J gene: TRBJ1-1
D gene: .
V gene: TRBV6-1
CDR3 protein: CASTNGEANTEAFF
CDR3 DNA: TGTGCCAGCACCAATGGGGAGGCAAACACTGAAGCTTTCTTT

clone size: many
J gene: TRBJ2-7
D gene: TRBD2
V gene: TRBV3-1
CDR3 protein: CASSPGRVASGRYEQYF
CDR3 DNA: TGTGCCAGCAGCCCAGGCAGAGTTGCTAGCGGGAGATACGAGCAGTACTTC

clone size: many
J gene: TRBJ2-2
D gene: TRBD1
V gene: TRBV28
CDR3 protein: CASSFYRGAGELFF
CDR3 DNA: TGTGCCAGCAGTTTTTACAGGGGAGCCGGGGAGCTGTTTTTT

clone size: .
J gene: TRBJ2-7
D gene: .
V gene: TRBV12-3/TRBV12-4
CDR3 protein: CASSFSGTLPYEQYF
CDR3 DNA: TGTGCCAGCAGTTTTTCAGGGACCTTACCCTACGAGCAGTACTTC

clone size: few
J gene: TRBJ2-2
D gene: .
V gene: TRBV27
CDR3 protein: CASSLNPNTGELFF
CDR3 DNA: TGTGCCAGCAGTTTAAACCCGAACACCGGGGAGCTGTTTTTT

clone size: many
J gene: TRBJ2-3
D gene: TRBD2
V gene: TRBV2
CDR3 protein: CASSEAGGWTSTQYF
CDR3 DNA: TGTGCCAGCAGTGAAGCGGGAGGGTGGACGAGTACGCAGTATTTT

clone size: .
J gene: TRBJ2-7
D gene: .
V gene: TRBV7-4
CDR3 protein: CASTKDGHNEQYF
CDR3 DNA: TGTGCCAGCACCAAAGACGGACATAACGAGCAGTACTTC

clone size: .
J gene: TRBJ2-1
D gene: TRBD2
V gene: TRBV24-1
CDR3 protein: CATSDPQAGGPNEQFF
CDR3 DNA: TGTGCCACCAGTGACCCTCAGGCGGGAGGCCCCAATGAGCAGTTCTTC

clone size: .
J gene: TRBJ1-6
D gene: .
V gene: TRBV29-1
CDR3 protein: CSVGRRKGDGNSPLHF
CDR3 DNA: TGCAGCGTTGGACGTCGAAAGGGGGATGGTAATTCACCCCTCCACTTT

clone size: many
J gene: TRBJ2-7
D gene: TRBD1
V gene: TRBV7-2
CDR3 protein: CASSNRGARPGGGLYEQYF
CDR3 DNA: TGTGCCAGCAGCAACAGAGGAGCCCGACCAGGGGGCGGACTATACGAGCAGTACTTC

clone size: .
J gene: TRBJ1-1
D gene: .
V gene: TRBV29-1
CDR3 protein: CSVEGGGPITEAFF
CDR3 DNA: TGCAGCGTTGAGGGGGGAGGGCCTATCACTGAAGCTTTCTTT

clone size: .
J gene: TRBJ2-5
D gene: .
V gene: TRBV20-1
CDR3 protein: CSAGGPAGSYQETQYF
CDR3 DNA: TGCAGTGCTGGGGGACCAGCGGGTTCGTACCAAGAGACCCAGTACTTC

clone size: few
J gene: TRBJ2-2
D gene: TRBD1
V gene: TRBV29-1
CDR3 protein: CSGRTGTNTGELFF
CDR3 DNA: TGCAGCGGAAGGACAGGAACGAACACCGGGGAGCTGTTTTTT

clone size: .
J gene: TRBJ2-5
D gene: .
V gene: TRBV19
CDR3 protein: CASSIGPQETQYF
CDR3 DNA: TGTGCCAGTAGTATAGGGCCGCAAGAGACCCAGTACTTC

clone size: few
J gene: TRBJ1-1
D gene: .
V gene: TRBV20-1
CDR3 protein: CSATQGSMNTEAFF
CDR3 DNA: TGCAGTGCTACACAGGGATCCATGAACACTGAAGCTTTCTTT

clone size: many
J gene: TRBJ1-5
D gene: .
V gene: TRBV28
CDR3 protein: CASSGPWGGRGNQPQHF
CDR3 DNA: TGTGCCAGCAGTGGCCCCTGGGGGGGCCGAGGCAATCAGCCCCAGCATTTT

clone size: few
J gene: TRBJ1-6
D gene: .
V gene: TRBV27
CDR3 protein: CASSLQTPDSPLHF
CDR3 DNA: TGTGCCAGCAGTTTACAGACCCCGGATTCACCCCTCCACTTT

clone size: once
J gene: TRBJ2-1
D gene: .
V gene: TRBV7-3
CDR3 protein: CASSQDWSSYNKQFF
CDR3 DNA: TGTGCCAGCAGCCAGGACTGGAGCTCCTACAATAAGCAGTTCTTC

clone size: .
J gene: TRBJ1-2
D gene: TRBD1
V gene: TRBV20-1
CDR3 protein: CSASPGQGYGYTF
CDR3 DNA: TGCAGTGCTAGCCCGGGACAGGGCTATGGCTACACCTTC

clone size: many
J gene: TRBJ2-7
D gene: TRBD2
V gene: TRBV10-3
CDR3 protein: CAISESAGGGYEQYF
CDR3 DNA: TGTGCCATCAGTGAGTCGGCGGGAGGGGGGTACGAGCAGTACTTC

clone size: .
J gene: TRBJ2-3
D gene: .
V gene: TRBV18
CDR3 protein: CATGGQTTDTQYF
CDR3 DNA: TGTGCCACCGGGGGGCAGACCACAGATACGCAGTATTTT

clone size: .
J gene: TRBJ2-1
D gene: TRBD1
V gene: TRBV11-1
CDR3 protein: CASSRAGTAYNGQFF
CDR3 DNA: TGTGCCAGCAGCCGCGCAGGGACAGCTTACAATGGGCAGTTCTTC

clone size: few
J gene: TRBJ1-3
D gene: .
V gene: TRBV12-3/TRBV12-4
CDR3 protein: CASSLRLGPETKNTIYF
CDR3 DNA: TGTGCCAGCAGTTTACGCCTGGGGCCCGAAACGAAAAACACCATATATTTT

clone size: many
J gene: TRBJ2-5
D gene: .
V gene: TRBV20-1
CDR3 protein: CSAKRGETQYF
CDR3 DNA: TGCAGTGCTAAAAGGGGTGAGACCCAGTACTTC